Below are 29 T cell receptor beta chains sequenced from a single sample in a study of Ad26.COV2.S vaccination and SARS-CoV-2 variants. TCRdb keeps only in-frame clones here, not all; method: immunoSEQ multiplex PCR. The table records more than 85,000 clones, around 80% of them present only once. The sample in question was peripheral blood, obtained after recovery from COVID-19. The receptors stem from a human donor who had recovered from COVID-19.

This chain uses TRBV19 with TRBJ1-2; D is perhaps TRBD1 (6 bases). Germline CDR1 LNHDA, CDR2 SQIVND (reference sequence). Deletions cut 6 bases from V and 1 base from J, with 9 bases between. The CDR3 is 13 amino acids. Written as DNA, the CDR3 is TGTGCCAGTAGCCGACAGGATAACTATGGCTACACCTTC. It codes for CASSRQDNYGYTF.

V is TRBV11-2 and J is TRBJ1-5, with 7 positions matching TRBD1. CDR3 length: 18 residues. The V gene's germline CDR1 is SGHAT and CDR2 FQNNGV. V lost 5 bases to trimming and J lost 6 bases; unmatched junction nucleotides: 19. CDR3 region: CASSTSFLPTGVSQPQHF. The CDR3 coding sequence is TGTGCCAGCAGCACAAGTTTTTTGCCTACAGGGGTGTCTCAGCCCCAGCATTTT.

The chain is built from TRBV11-3 and TRBJ2-2; D remains ambiguous. CDR1 is SGHNT and CDR2 is YENEEA in the germline V gene. The length of the CDR3 is 13 residues. Deletions cut 7 bases from V and 5 bases from J, with 11 bases between. CDR3 sequence: CASNHGETGELFF. The CDR3, as DNA: TGTGCCAGCAACCACGGAGAAACCGGGGAGCTGTTTTTT.

Details on this clone: This specimen includes other DNA sequences encoding the same CDR3. The rearrangement uses TRBV2 and TRBJ1-3, with a weak D call TRBD1 (5 bases). V was cut by 4 bases and J by 4 bases, with 8 bases left in between. The germline gives CDR1 SNHLY, CDR2 FYNNEI. The CDR3 is made up of 13 amino acids. CDR3 sequence reads: CASSVGVGNTIYF. CDR3 coding DNA: TGTGCCAGCAGTGTGGGGGTAGGAAACACCATATATTTT.

This clone has only one observation. The rearrangement joins TRBV6-5 to TRBJ1-4; 9 positions agree with TRBD1. CDR1 MNHEY and CDR2 SVGAGI come from the germline V gene. The junction had 8 bases not matched to a gene; V was cut back by 4 bases and J by 5 bases. The CDR3 loop spans 16 amino acids. The CDR3 sequence is CASSWGQGWENEKLFF. In DNA form, the CDR3 reads TGTGCCAGCAGTTGGGGACAGGGTTGGGAAAATGAAAAACTGTTTTTT.

The chain combines TRBV25-1 with TRBJ1-1; no clear D. Between the trimmed V and J ends, which lost 5 bases and 3 bases, there was a span of 10 bases. The CDR3 runs 13 residues. Germline V gene lookup returns CDR1 MGHDK and CDR2 SYGVNS. The CDR3 DNA reads TGTGCCAGCAGTCCCGAGTTGGACACTGAAGCTTTCTTT. Translating gives CASSPELDTEAFF.

This clone was seen just once. The J gene is TRBJ1-6, the V gene TRBV5-1; TRBD1 might be the D (5 bases). With 4 bases removed from V and 0 bases from J, the gap between germline ends came to 5 bases. The CDR3 sequence is 14 residues long. Germline-derived CDR1 and CDR2 are SGHRS and YFSETQ. The CDR3 coding sequence is TGCGCCAGCAGCCAGGGCTCCTATAATTCACCCCTCCACTTT. The encoded protein is CASSQGSYNSPLHF. The entire variable domain, with the rest obtained from reference TRBV5-1 and TRBJ1-6, is as follows: KAGVTQTPRYLIKTRGQQVTLSCSPISGHRSVSWYQQTPGQGLQFLFEYFSETQRNKGNFPGRFSGRQFSNSRSEMNVSTLELGDSALYLCASSQGSYNSPLHFGNGTRLTVT.

This sequence joins TRBV28 and TRBJ2-2; 11 positions match TRBD2. The germline gives CDR1 MDHEN, CDR2 SYDVKM. The CDR3 has 15 amino acids. The V segment lost 6 bases and the J segment 2 bases; nucleotides outside the gene matches: 2. CDR3 in amino acids: CASSRLAGNTGELFF. CDR3 nucleotide sequence: TGTGCCAGCAGCCGACTAGCGGGAAACACCGGGGAGCTGTTTTTT. The whole variable domain, filled in from reference TRBV28 and TRBJ2-2, reads DVKVTQSSRYLVKRTGEKVFLECVQDMDHENMFWYRQDPGLGLRLIYFSYDVKMKEKGDIPEGYSVSREKKERFSLILESASTNQTSMYLCASSRLAGNTGELFFGEGSRLTVL.

The chain has TRBV5-1 and TRBJ1-6; perhaps TRBD1 as D (6 bases). Per germline, CDR1 SGHRS and CDR2 YFSETQ. V lost 4 bases to trimming and J lost 7 bases, with 24 bases between them. The CDR3 contains 18 residues. CDR3 residues: CASSPDDRYETGNSPLHF. The CDR3 nucleotides read TGCGCCAGCAGCCCAGACGACAGGTATGAGACTGGCAATTCACCCCTCCACTTT. The whole variable domain, remainder taken from reference TRBV5-1 and TRBJ1-6, is KAGVTQTPRYLIKTRGQQVTLSCSPISGHRSVSWYQQTPGQGLQFLFEYFSETQRNKGNFPGRFSGRQFSNSRSEMNVSTLELGDSALYLCASSPDDRYETGNSPLHFGNGTRLTVT.

J is TRBJ2-7 and V is TRBV7-2, with TRBD1 matching 10 bases. CDR3 length: 17 residues. The junction had 13 bases not matched to a gene; V was cut back by 5 bases and J by 3 bases. Germline V gene data show CDR1 as SGHTA and CDR2 as FQGNSA. CDR3 loop: CASSKAPGQGPGYEQYF. CDR3 sequence (DNA): TGTGCCAGCAGCAAGGCTCCGGGACAGGGGCCAGGCTACGAGCAGTACTTC.

J is TRBJ2-3 and V is TRBV10-3; D uncertain. Per the germline V gene, CDR1 is ENHRY and CDR2 is SYGVKD. The CDR3 is made up of 14 amino acids. V lost 7 bases to trimming and J lost 3 bases, with 14 bases between them. The CDR3 spells CAIKEGIDTDTQYF. CDR3 bases: TGTGCCATCAAGGAAGGGATTGATACAGATACGCAGTATTTT.

This rearrangement joins TRBV15 to TRBJ1-5, with a weak D call TRBD1 (5 bases). CDR1 is LNHNV and CDR2 is YYDKDF in the germline V gene (reference sequence). The ends were cut back, 1 base at V and 11 bases at J, with 21 bases in the middle. The CDR3 sequence is 16 residues long. Here the CDR3 DNA reads TGTGCCACCAGCAGAGTGACGGGACGGAGGGATCGGGCCCAGCATTTT. Amino acid sequence: CATSRVTGRRDRAQHF.

This clone showed up just once. Here the CDR3 reads CASTLDRGEQYF. The CDR3 coding sequence is TGTGCCAGCACCCTCGACAGGGGCGAGCAGTACTTC. V and J are TRBV11-2 and TRBJ2-7; 8 bases line up with TRBD1. The CDR3 consists of 12 residues. The germline V gene encodes CDR1 SGHAT and CDR2 FQNNGV. V lost 7 bases to trimming and J lost 6 bases; unmatched junction nucleotides: 5.

The chain carries TRBV9 and TRBJ2-3; D unresolved. CDR1 is SGDLS and CDR2 is YYNGEE in the germline V gene. This CDR3 comprises 15 residues. Trimming took off 0 bases at V and 6 bases at J, with 14 bases between the two ends. CDR3 residues: CASSVAPSPSDTQYF. In DNA form, the CDR3 reads TGTGCCAGCAGCGTAGCTCCTAGTCCCTCGGATACGCAGTATTTT. Filled out from reference TRBV9 and TRBJ2-3, the complete variable domain reads DSGVTQTPKHLITATGQRVTLRCSPRSGDLSVYWYQQSLDQGLQFLIQYYNGEERAKGNILERFSAQQFPDLHSELNLSSLELGDSALYFCASSVAPSPSDTQYFGPGTRLTVL.

CDR3 in amino acids: CASSFAGGPGTGELFF. The CDR3 DNA reads TGTGCCAGCAGCTTTGCCGGGGGGCCTGGTACCGGGGAGCTGTTTTTT. This sequence joins TRBV5-6 and TRBJ2-2; D might be TRBD2 (7 bases). V was shortened by 2 bases and J by 5 bases, with 16 bases between the two germline ends. CDR3 size: 16 residues. Germline V gene data show CDR1 as SGHDT and CDR2 as YYEEEE.

This clone came up many times. V and J are TRBV28 and TRBJ1-2; 10 bases line up with TRBD1. CDR3 length: 14 amino acids. From germline, CDR1 is MDHEN and CDR2 SYDVKM. After removal of 5 bases from V and 5 bases from J, the junction contained 5 bases not matched to a gene. The CDR3 region has the DNA TGTGCCAGCAGTCCAGGGACAGGGGTTTATGGCTACACCTTC. Its translation: CASSPGTGVYGYTF.

The CDR3 reads CASSPLGQGSHEKLFF. As DNA, the CDR3 is TGTGCCAGCAGCCCATTGGGGCAGGGTTCTCATGAAAAACTGTTTTTT. V and J are TRBV5-4 and TRBJ1-4; tentatively, D is TRBD1 (5 bases). The CDR3 has 16 amino acids. V was cut by 4 bases and J by 6 bases, with 19 bases left in between. Germline assignment: CDR1 SGHNT and CDR2 YYREEE (reference sequence).

This clone showed up just a few times. This chain links TRBV5-1 with TRBJ2-5; TRBD2 agrees at 7 bases. CDR3 length: 15 amino acids. Germline V lookup: CDR1 SGHRS, CDR2 YFSETQ. The trim removed 0 bases at V and 2 bases at J, leaving 4 bases unmatched. The CDR3 nucleotides are TGCGCCAGCAGCTTGGCTAGCGGTGAACAAGAGACCCAGTACTTC. The encoded protein is CASSLASGEQETQYF.

The chain couples TRBV4-3 to TRBJ2-2, with D unclear. The CDR3 loop spans 13 amino acids. CDR1 and CDR2 (germline): LGHNA, YSLEER. V was clipped by 1 base and J by 6 bases, with 6 bases between them. This chain's CDR3 is CASSQVGPGELFF. The CDR3 coding sequence is TGCGCCAGCAGCCAAGTAGGGCCCGGGGAGCTGTTTTTT.

This clone was observed once. The V gene is TRBV6-5, the J gene TRBJ2-7; tentatively, D is TRBD2 (7 bases). The germline gives CDR1 MNHEY, CDR2 SVGAGI. V lost 8 bases, J lost 7 bases, and 18 bases lay in between. The CDR3 is made up of 13 amino acids. The CDR3 loop is CASSGTPAGEQYF. CDR3 sequence (DNA): TGTGCCAGCTCCGGGACACCAGCGGGGGAGCAGTACTTC.

The chain employs TRBV5-4 and TRBJ2-4; TRBD2 agrees at 8 bases. The CDR3 extends over 15 amino acids. CDR1 SGHNT and CDR2 YYREEE come from the germline V gene (reference sequence). V lost 4 bases to trimming and J lost 1 base; unmatched junction nucleotides: 4. The CDR3 loop reads CASSDGGAAKNIQYF. CDR3 coding DNA: TGTGCCAGCAGCGACGGGGGGGCGGCCAAAAACATTCAGTACTTC. The whole variable domain, remainder taken from reference TRBV5-4 and TRBJ2-4, is ETGVTQSPTHLIKTRGQQVTLRCSSQSGHNTVSWYQQALGQGPQFIFQYYREEENGRGNFPPRFSGLQFPNYSSELNVNALELDDSALYLCASSDGGAAKNIQYFGAGTRLSVL.

This clone was seen more than once but under ten times. J is TRBJ1-4 and V is TRBV3-1 (or the pseudogene TRBV3-2), with D perhaps TRBD1 (6 bases). CDR1 and CDR2 (germline): LGHDT, YNNKEL (reference sequence). CDR3 length: 18 amino acids. V gave up 2 bases and J gave up 0 bases, with 16 bases separating them. For the CDR3, the DNA is TGTGCCAGCAGCCAACCGACAGGAGTTACCGCAACTAATGAAAAACTGTTTTTT. Its translation is CASSQPTGVTATNEKLFF.

V is TRBV6-5 and J is TRBJ1-4; 11 nucleotides agree with TRBD1. V gave up 4 bases and J gave up 8 bases; unmatched junction bases: 6. CDR3 length: 15 amino acids. CDR1 and CDR2 from the germline V gene are MNHEY and SVGAGI. The CDR3 region is CASSWMGQGGEKLFF. The CDR3 DNA sequence: TGTGCCAGCAGTTGGATGGGACAGGGGGGGGAAAAACTGTTTTTT.

The chain links TRBV5-1 to TRBJ2-3; D is perhaps TRBD2 (6 bases). Looked up from germline, CDR1 is SGHRS and CDR2 is YFSETQ. Between the trimmed V and J ends, which lost 4 bases and 2 bases, there was a span of 14 bases. The CDR3 sequence is 15 residues long. CDR3 nucleotide sequence: TGCGCCAGCAGCAAGTTTGCGGGGCCCACAGATACGCAGTATTTT. Residues: CASSKFAGPTDTQYF.

In its sample, this clone was seen a few times. The chain uses TRBV28 and TRBJ2-7; a weak D match, TRBD2 (6 bases). This CDR3 has 14 residues. V gave up 7 bases and J gave up 3 bases, with 16 bases separating them. Germline CDR1 MDHEN, CDR2 SYDVKM. CDR3 nucleotide sequence: TGTGCCAGCAAAGCCGGGCAGGGAGGCTACGAGCAGTACTTC. Amino acids: CASKAGQGGYEQYF.

CDR3 amino acids: CSAPGTGEQFF. The CDR3 region has the DNA TGCAGTGCTCCAGGGACGGGGGAGCAGTTCTTC. This chain uses TRBV20-1 with TRBJ2-1; tentatively, D is TRBD1 or TRBD2 (5 bases each). CDR3 length: 11 amino acids. Looked up from germline, CDR1 is DFQATT and CDR2 is SNEGSKA (reference sequence). Trimming took off 5 bases at V and 10 bases at J, with 12 bases between the two ends.

The rearrangement links TRBV2 to TRBJ1-1, with no clear D. CDR3 length equals 13 residues. V was clipped by 6 bases and J by 3 bases, with 11 bases between them. In germline, CDR1 is SNHLY, CDR2 FYNNEI. The DNA of the CDR3 is TGTGCCAGCAGCCCTGACACCGACACTGAAGCTTTCTTT. Its translation: CASSPDTDTEAFF.

This chain links TRBV6-6 with TRBJ1-4; the match to TRBD1 covers 8 bases. Germline CDR1 MNHNY, CDR2 SVGAGI (reference sequence). The CDR3 covers 16 residues. The trim removed 6 bases at V and 0 bases at J, leaving 6 bases unmatched. CDR3 sequence: CASSSTGVATNEKLFF. CDR3 in DNA: TGTGCCAGCAGCTCGACAGGGGTTGCAACTAATGAAAAACTGTTTTTT.

The chain uses TRBV19 and TRBJ2-5, with a weak D call TRBD2 (6 bases). CDR3 length equals 14 residues. The germline gives CDR1 LNHDA, CDR2 SQIVND (reference sequence). Trimming removed 3 bases from V and 5 bases from J, with 13 bases in between. The DNA for the CDR3 is TGTGCCAGTAGTATGGGGGACTTGTGGGAGACCCAGTACTTC. Its translation: CASSMGDLWETQYF.